A single sample gave rise to the 20 T cell receptor beta chains below, sequenced in a study of CD8+CD57+ T cells in acquired aplastic anemia. The template for TCR beta VDJ and CDR3 sequence profiling was genomic DNA. TCRdb itself ran the reads through MiXCR, one entry per CDR3 protein. This table has about 190,000 distinct CDR3 sequences, about half appearing once. Sequenced sample: sorted CD4+, CD8+, or CD8+CD57+ T cells (not recorded which) from PBMCs. The receptors come from a human donor in good health, serving as a control.

In the case of this clonotype: The CDR3 does not close with the conserved phenylalanine or tryptophan, likely indicating a read error. The chain combines TRBV5-8 with TRBJ2-7, with D perhaps matching TRBD2 (6 bases). This CDR3 contains 11 residues. CDR1 SGHTS and CDR2 YDEGEE come from the germline V gene. V was pared by 5 bases and J by 6 bases, with 9 bases between. CDR3 region: CASRGGTEQYL. CDR3 nucleotide sequence: TGTGCCAGCAGGGGGGGTACCGAGCAGTACCTC.

This clonotype has just a few counts. This could be a read error, since a much larger clone is one nucleotide away. The gene calls are TRBV12-3 or TRBV12-4 and TRBJ2-6; D remains unclear. The CDR3 is 14 residues long. CDR3 loop: CAGSDPSGANVLTF. The CDR3 DNA reads TGTGCCGGCAGCGACCCCTCTGGGGCCAACGTCCTGACTTTC.

This clonotype was detected ten times or more. The chain links TRBV7-9 to TRBJ2-7; 7 nucleotides agree with TRBD2. The germline V gene encodes CDR1 SEHNR and CDR2 FQNEAQ (reference sequence). V dropped 0 bases and J dropped 2; count of bases not matched to a gene: 7. This CDR3 region has 16 residues. DNA for the CDR3: TGTGCCAGCAGCTTAGCGAAGAGCGGGGACCCCTACGAGCAGTACTTC. It is translated as CASSLAKSGDPYEQYF.

Of note for this clonotype: It may be a read error: a sequence one base away is much more abundant. CDR3 amino acids: CASSQDSSASPLHF. In DNA form, the CDR3 reads TGTGCCAGCAGCCAGGACAGTTCGGCTTCACCCCTCCACTTT. V and J are TRBV3-2 and TRBJ1-6. TRBV3-2 is a pseudogene locus. The CDR3 extends over 14 amino acids.

This clonotype was observed once. The chain joins TRBV10-2 to TRBJ2-7; D gene unclear. Germline V lookup: CDR1 WSHSY, CDR2 SAAADI. Between the trimmed V and J ends, which lost 7 bases and 0 bases, there was a span of 16 bases. The CDR3 runs 15 residues. The CDR3 here is CASNAGTAFSYEQYF. The CDR3 DNA sequence: TGCGCCAGCAACGCCGGAACAGCATTCTCCTACGAGCAGTACTTC.

This clonotype appeared many times. The chain combines TRBV28 with TRBJ1-5, with D possibly being TRBD1 (5 bases). This CDR3 region has 16 residues. V was trimmed by 6 bases and J by 3 bases, leaving 18 bases between them. CDR1 and CDR2 from the germline V gene are MDHEN and SYDVKM. For the CDR3, the DNA is TGTGCCAGCAGACCCCTAGGGGTAGGGACCAATCAGCCCCAGCATTTT. This sequence encodes CASRPLGVGTNQPQHF.

This chain links TRBV24-1 with TRBJ2-5, with 9 bases lining up with TRBD2. The CDR3 has 13 amino acids. V shed 7 bases, J shed 9 bases, and the junction held 8 bases outside the gene matches. Per germline, CDR1 KGHDR and CDR2 SFDVKD. CDR3 in amino acids: CATRGRLAGPQYF. The CDR3 coding sequence is TGTGCCACCAGAGGTAGGCTAGCGGGACCCCAGTACTTC.

In the case of this clonotype: A much larger clone lies a single base off, so this may be a read error. This rearrangement joins TRBV3-1 to TRBJ2-5; D may be TRBD1 or TRBD2 (6 bases each). Per the germline V gene, CDR1 is LGHDT and CDR2 is YNNKEL (reference sequence). The CDR3 has 15 residues. The CDR3 region has the DNA TGTGCCGGCAGCCGAAACCAAGGAGGGGGGGAGACCCAGTACTTC. This sequence encodes CAGSRNQGGGETQYF.

This clonotype was counted ten times or more. The chain uses TRBV10-3 and TRBJ2-7; 8 nucleotides line up with TRBD1. This CDR3 has 16 residues. The germline V gene has CDR1 ENHRY and CDR2 SYGVKD. The J segment lost 4 bases and the V segment lost 4 bases, leaving 12 bases of the junction unmatched. The CDR3 protein is CAISGSIQGVGYEQYF. CDR3 coding DNA: TGTGCCATCAGTGGGTCCATACAGGGGGTAGGATACGAGCAGTACTTC.

The rearrangement joins TRBV19 to TRBJ2-7, with D possibly TRBD1 on 6 matching bases. The CDR3 is made up of 14 amino acids. V dropped 7 bases and J dropped 6 bases, with 19 bases sitting between them. Germline loops: CDR1 LNHDA, CDR2 SQIVND (reference sequence). The CDR3 is CASTPNRVSLEQYF. CDR3 nucleotide sequence: TGTGCCAGTACCCCGAACAGGGTCTCTCTCGAGCAGTACTTC. Looking up the rest from reference TRBV19 and TRBJ2-7 gives the full variable domain: DGGITQSPKYLFRKEGQNVTLSCEQNLNHDAMYWYRQDPGQGLRLIYYSQIVNDFQKGDIAEGYSVSREKKESFPLTVTSAQKNPTAFYLCASTPNRVSLEQYFGPGTRLTVT.

The genes are TRBV5-1 and TRBJ2-2, with D possibly matching TRBD1 (6 bases). This CDR3 has 14 amino acids. The germline V gene has CDR1 SGHRS and CDR2 YFSETQ. V lost 4 bases, J lost 8 bases, and 15 bases lay in between. Here the CDR3 DNA reads TGCGCCAGCAGCGTGACACCAGGACAGGGGGAGCTGTTTTTT. Encoded protein: CASSVTPGQGELFF. Supplemented by reference TRBV5-1 and TRBJ2-2, the full variable domain reads KAGVTQTPRYLIKTRGQQVTLSCSPISGHRSVSWYQQTPGQGLQFLFEYFSETQRNKGNFPGRFSGRQFSNSRSEMNVSTLELGDSALYLCASSVTPGQGELFFGEGSRLTVL.

The chain couples TRBV19 to TRBJ1-2, with TRBD1 matching over 7 bases. This CDR3 has 18 residues. Germline V CDR1 and CDR2: LNHDA, SQIVND (reference sequence). V lost 9 bases to trimming and J lost 3 bases; unmatched junction nucleotides: 22. The CDR3 DNA reads as TGTGCCAGCAAAAACAGGGACAGCCCGGGATCTGCGGACTATGGCTACACCTTC. Translation gives CASKNRDSPGSADYGYTF.

This clonotype has at least ten counts. The chain combines TRBV19 with TRBJ2-7, with 8 bases that match TRBD2. Germline CDR1 is LNHDA and CDR2 is SQIVND (reference sequence). The CDR3 is made up of 16 amino acids. J gave up 1 base and V 4 bases, and 9 bases lay outside the gene matches. The CDR3 DNA sequence: TGTGCCAGTAGTACAAAGCTAGCGGGTTCTTCCTACGAGCAGTACTTC. Translated: CASSTKLAGSSYEQYF.

The V gene is TRBV29-1, the J gene TRBJ1-1; D gene ambiguous. This CDR3 is built from 11 residues. V lost 8 bases and J 5 bases, leaving 12 bases between the germline ends. Germline CDR1 is SQVTM and CDR2 is ANQGSEA. Written as DNA, the CDR3 is TGCAGCTCCGGGCCGAGAACTGAAGCTTTCTTT. It encodes CSSGPRTEAFF.

This clonotype was seen ten or more times. This sequence joins TRBV5-1 and TRBJ1-1, with D possibly TRBD1 on 5 matching bases. Germline V gene sequence: CDR1 SGHRS, CDR2 YFSETQ. V gave up 4 bases and J gave up 6 bases, with 19 bases separating them. The CDR3 covers 15 residues. The CDR3 coding sequence is TGCGCCAGCAGCCCGGAATTTGGGGCCTTCCCTGAAGCTTTCTTT. Encoded protein: CASSPEFGAFPEAFF.

As to this clonotype: This likely comes from a read error, as the CDR3 has no conserved phenylalanine or tryptophan at its end. The DNA is omitted, as the CDR3 cannot be located on it reliably, and the CDR3 follows TCRdb's listing. This sequence joins TRBV11-2 and TRBJ1-6; the table's D call TRBD1 went unverified against the DNA. Germline-derived CDR1 and CDR2 are SGHAT and FQNNGV. The CDR3 has 8 residues if both end residues are counted. The CDR3 is CASSPPSP.

A note on this clonotype: The junction shows a germline mismatch at one end, possibly a read error. This chain uses TRBV20-1 with TRBJ2-7, with a weak D call TRBD2 (6 bases). The CDR3 runs to 17 residues. Germline V lookup: CDR1 DFQATT, CDR2 SNEGSKA (reference sequence). The CDR3 DNA is TGCGGTGCTAGAGACATTGGCGGGTCCTCCGGGAGCTACGAGCAGTACTTC. Protein: CGARDIGGSSGSYEQYF.

This clonotype was detected once. The CDR3 loop is CASGLVRTGQGRLRNYGYTF. CDR3 bases: TGTGCTAGTGGTTTGGTACGTACGGGACAGGGCCGACTACGTAACTATGGCTACACCTTC. The chain couples TRBV12-5 to TRBJ1-2; 9 nucleotides line up with TRBD1. The germline V gene has CDR1 LGHNT and CDR2 FRNRAP. This CDR3 is 20 amino acids long. Trimming took 0 bases from V and 1 from J; bases not matched to a gene: 15.

The rearrangement uses TRBV9 and TRBJ2-2, with D unclear. This CDR3 is built from 13 residues. Germline V gene data show CDR1 as SGDLS and CDR2 as YYNGEE. V was trimmed by 0 bases and J by 6 bases, leaving 6 bases between them. The CDR3 sequence is CASSVGGPGELFF. The CDR3 DNA reads TGTGCCAGCAGCGTAGGAGGTCCCGGGGAGCTGTTTTTT.

This chain joins TRBV20-1 and TRBJ2-1; 11 nucleotides match TRBD1. In germline, CDR1 is DFQATT, CDR2 SNEGSKA (reference sequence). This CDR3 spans 13 amino acids. V gave up 3 bases and J gave up 6 bases; unmatched junction bases: 1. The CDR3 bases are TGCAGTGCTAGGGGGACAGGGGGCAATGAGCAGTTCTTC. Translation: CSARGTGGNEQFF.